Shown below are 20 T cell receptor beta chains from a single sample sequenced in a study of blood T cell repertoires in COVID-19. Assay: immunoSEQ multiplex PCR; the TCRdb copy retains only in-frame clones and omits some. The sample has approximately 350,000 clones; roughly 90% are singletons. What was sequenced was PBMCs or T cells enriched from blood (not recorded which). The receptor set was obtained from a woman aged 25 to 45 who had recovered from COVID-19.

In its sample, this clone was seen a few times. This chain uses TRBV3-1 (or the pseudogene TRBV3-2) with TRBJ1-2, with 9 bases matching TRBD1. Germline assignment: CDR1 LGHDT and CDR2 YNNKEL (reference sequence). The CDR3 spans 22 residues. The J segment lost 0 bases and the V segment lost 1 base, leaving 21 bases of the junction unmatched. This CDR3 is CASSQVLGKDRGVTLANYGYTF. CDR3 DNA sequence: TGTGCCAGCAGCCAAGTACTCGGGAAGGACAGGGGAGTTACTCTAGCTAACTATGGCTACACCTTC.

This clone was counted a single time. The chain carries TRBV10-2 and TRBJ1-1; 7 bases are a match to TRBD1. The CDR3 loop spans 12 amino acids. The germline V gene encodes CDR1 WSHSY and CDR2 SAAADI. V was clipped by 6 bases and J by 4 bases; unmatched bases: 2. The CDR3 nucleotides are TGCGCCAGCAGCCCAGGGGGCACTGAAGCTTTCTTT. It is translated as CASSPGGTEAFF.

The chain links TRBV29-1 to TRBJ1-3; D remains unclear. V was cut by 3 bases and J by 3 bases, with 15 bases left in between. CDR3 length: 15 residues. The germline V gene encodes CDR1 SQVTM and CDR2 ANQGSEA. The DNA of the CDR3 is TGCAGCGTTGAGGGGTGGGGAGGTGGTGGAAACACCATATATTTT. Its protein product is CSVEGWGGGGNTIYF.

V is TRBV19 and J is TRBJ1-5; D is perhaps TRBD1 (5 bases). V was cut by 4 bases and J by 3 bases, with 10 bases left in between. CDR1 LNHDA and CDR2 SQIVND come from the germline V gene (reference sequence). There are 14 residues in the CDR3. CDR3 loop: CASSKQADNQPQHF. Written as DNA, the CDR3 is TGTGCCAGTAGTAAACAGGCCGACAATCAGCCCCAGCATTTT.

This rearrangement joins TRBV5-4 to TRBJ2-7; 11 nucleotides match TRBD2. V gave up 5 bases and J gave up 2 bases; unmatched junction bases: 12. The germline CDR1 and CDR2 sequences are SGHNT and YYREEE (reference sequence). The CDR3 loop spans 17 amino acids. CDR3 sequence: CASSPHKVAGGTYEQYF. CDR3 in DNA: TGTGCCAGCAGTCCCCATAAGGTAGCGGGAGGGACCTACGAGCAGTACTTC. The entire variable domain, with the rest obtained from reference TRBV5-4 and TRBJ2-7, is as follows: ETGVTQSPTHLIKTRGQQVTLRCSSQSGHNTVSWYQQALGQGPQFIFQYYREEENGRGNFPPRFSGLQFPNYSSELNVNALELDDSALYLCASSPHKVAGGTYEQYFGPGTRLTVT.

This chain links TRBV19 with TRBJ2-5, with D maybe TRBD2 (5 bases). CDR1 and CDR2 from the germline V gene are LNHDA and SQIVND (reference sequence). The ends were cut back, 1 base at V and 11 bases at J, with 8 bases in the middle. The CDR3 consists of 11 residues. The CDR3 here is CASSIGGPQYF. Here the CDR3 DNA reads TGTGCCAGTAGTATAGGAGGGCCGCAGTACTTC.

The table lists this clone with a count of one. This chain connects TRBV28 to TRBJ1-1, with 7 bases matching TRBD1. J was trimmed by 8 bases and V by 3 bases; bases with no gene match: 18. In germline, CDR1 is MDHEN, CDR2 SYDVKM. CDR3 size: 17 residues. The CDR3 here is CASSFGPGVGQSLEAFF. CDR3 DNA: TGTGCCAGCAGTTTTGGGCCCGGGGTGGGACAGTCTTTAGAAGCTTTCTTT.

This chain connects TRBV9 to TRBJ1-6, with D possibly TRBD1 on 5 matching bases. The ends were cut back, 3 bases at V and 8 bases at J, with 15 bases in the middle. The CDR3 has 15 residues. Germline values: CDR1 SGDLS, CDR2 YYNGEE. CDR3 amino acids: CASSDTGGADSPLHF. CDR3 bases: TGTGCCAGCAGCGACACCGGAGGGGCGGATTCACCCCTCCACTTT.

V gene TRBV4-2 combines with J gene TRBJ2-3; D call uncertain. The CDR3 spans 14 residues. Between the trimmed V and J ends, which lost 5 bases and 1 base, there was a span of 10 bases. The germline gives CDR1 LGHNA, CDR2 YNFKEQ. The CDR3 loop reads CASSEAGGTDTQYF. As DNA, the CDR3 is TGTGCCAGCAGCGAGGCCGGAGGCACAGATACGCAGTATTTT.

V gene TRBV7-8 combines with J gene TRBJ1-1, with unresolved D. V was trimmed by 5 bases and J by 0 bases, leaving 13 bases between them. The CDR3 is 15 amino acids. Germline CDR1 and CDR2: SGHVS and FQNEAQ. The CDR3 sequence is CASSQIGGMNTEAFF. Written as DNA, the CDR3 is TGTGCCAGCAGCCAAATAGGCGGGATGAACACTGAAGCTTTCTTT.

V is TRBV5-6 and J is TRBJ1-1; maybe TRBD1 (5 bases). Germline values: CDR1 SGHDT, CDR2 YYEEEE. This CDR3 comprises 12 residues. V lost 1 base and J 8 bases, leaving 9 bases between the germline ends. This CDR3 reads CASSLWGVEAFF. The CDR3 DNA follows: TGTGCCAGCAGCTTGTGGGGGGTGGAAGCTTTCTTT.

The chain joins TRBV6-1 to TRBJ1-6; tentative D call: TRBD1 (5 bases). The ends were cut back, 0 bases at V and 11 bases at J, with 14 bases in the middle. The CDR3 contains 15 residues. From germline, CDR1 is MNHNS and CDR2 SASEGT. The DNA of the CDR3 is TGTGCCAGCAGTGAAGCGCAGGGTATATGGGCACCCCTCCACTTT. Protein: CASSEAQGIWAPLHF.

CDR3: CASSEETPSYTEAFF. The CDR3 DNA reads as TGTGCCAGCAGTGAAGAGACACCCTCTTACACTGAAGCTTTCTTT. The rearrangement joins TRBV2 to TRBJ1-1; D is unresolved. V lost 1 base to trimming and J lost 3 bases, with 12 bases between them. Germline CDR1 and CDR2: SNHLY and FYNNEI. There are 15 residues in the CDR3.

V and J are TRBV27 and TRBJ1-1; TRBD1 matches at 9 bases. J lost 5 bases, V lost 0 bases, and 4 bases had no gene match. Germline CDR1 MNHEY, CDR2 SMNVEV (reference sequence). This CDR3 spans 15 amino acids. The CDR3 DNA is TGTGCCAGCAGTTTATCGGGACAGGGAAGGACTGAAGCTTTCTTT. This gives the protein CASSLSGQGRTEAFF.

The chain recombines TRBV10-1 with TRBJ2-3; 13 bases fit TRBD2. This CDR3 has 18 amino acids. Trimming cost V 8 bases and J 0 bases; bases outside gene matches: 11. Germline V lookup: CDR1 WNHNN, CDR2 SYGVQD (reference sequence). CDR3 DNA: TGCGCCAGCCTGGTCGGGACTAGCGGGGCCTTTAGCACAGATACGCAGTATTTT. The encoded protein is CASLVGTSGAFSTDTQYF.

This clone came up a few times. The chain has TRBV5-1 and TRBJ2-2; 8 bases are shared with TRBD2. Per germline, CDR1 SGHRS and CDR2 YFSETQ. The J segment lost 6 bases and the V segment lost 7 bases, leaving 11 bases of the junction unmatched. The CDR3 has 15 amino acids. Here the CDR3 reads CASSRGGQWAGELFF. Written as DNA, the CDR3 is TGCGCCAGCTCTCGGGGGGGCCAATGGGCCGGGGAGCTGTTTTTT.

This clone was seen a single time. This rearrangement joins TRBV4-1 to TRBJ2-2; 11 positions match TRBD2. The CDR3 has 15 amino acids. The V segment lost 4 bases and the J segment 9 bases; nucleotides outside the gene matches: 7. In germline, CDR1 is MGHRA, CDR2 YSYEKL. The CDR3 bases are TGCGCCAGCAGCCCCGGACTAGCGGGTAATAGGGAGCTGTTTTTT. Its translation is CASSPGLAGNRELFF.

As DNA, the CDR3 is TGTGCCAGCAGTTTCGACGGGGTTTCCTACAATGAGCAGTTCTTC. This sequence encodes CASSFDGVSYNEQFF. The chain uses TRBV27 and TRBJ2-1; D is perhaps TRBD2 (5 bases). Trimming shortened V by 3 bases and J by 1 base, and 10 bases separated the two germline ends. Germline V gene sequence: CDR1 MNHEY, CDR2 SMNVEV (reference sequence). The CDR3 consists of 15 residues.

The J gene is TRBJ1-4, the V gene TRBV28; maybe TRBD1 (6 bases). Germline CDR1 MDHEN, CDR2 SYDVKM. The CDR3 is 17 residues long. Trimming removed 3 bases at V and 4 bases at J, with 18 bases between. CDR3 protein: CASSFTIGQTFNEKLFF. DNA of the CDR3: TGTGCCAGCAGTTTCACGATTGGACAGACCTTTAATGAAAAACTGTTTTTT.

The table lists this clone with a count of one. The CDR3 bases are TGTGCCAGCAGCCCATGGACAGGGGGCGCGAGGACTGAAGCTTTCTTT. It specifies CASSPWTGGARTEAFF. The chain recombines TRBV27 with TRBJ1-1; 11 bases line up with TRBD1. Germline V gene data show CDR1 as MNHEY and CDR2 as SMNVEV (reference sequence). The CDR3 length is 16 residues. J was trimmed by 5 bases and V by 6 bases; bases with no gene match: 11.